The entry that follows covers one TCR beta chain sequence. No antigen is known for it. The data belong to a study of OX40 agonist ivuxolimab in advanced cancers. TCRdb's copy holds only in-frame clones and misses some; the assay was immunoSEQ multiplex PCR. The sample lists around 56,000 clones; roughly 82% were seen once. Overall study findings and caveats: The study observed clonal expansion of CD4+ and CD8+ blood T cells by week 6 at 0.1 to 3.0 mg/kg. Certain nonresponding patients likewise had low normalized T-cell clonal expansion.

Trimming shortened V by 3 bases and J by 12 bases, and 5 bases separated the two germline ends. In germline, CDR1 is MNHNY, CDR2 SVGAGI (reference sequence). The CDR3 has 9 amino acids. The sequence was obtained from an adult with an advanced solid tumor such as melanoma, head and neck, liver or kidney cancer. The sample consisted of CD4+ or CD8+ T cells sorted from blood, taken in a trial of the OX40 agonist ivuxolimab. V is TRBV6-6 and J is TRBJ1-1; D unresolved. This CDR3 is CASSYGTFF. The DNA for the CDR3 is TGTGCCAGCAGTTATGGGACTTTCTTT.